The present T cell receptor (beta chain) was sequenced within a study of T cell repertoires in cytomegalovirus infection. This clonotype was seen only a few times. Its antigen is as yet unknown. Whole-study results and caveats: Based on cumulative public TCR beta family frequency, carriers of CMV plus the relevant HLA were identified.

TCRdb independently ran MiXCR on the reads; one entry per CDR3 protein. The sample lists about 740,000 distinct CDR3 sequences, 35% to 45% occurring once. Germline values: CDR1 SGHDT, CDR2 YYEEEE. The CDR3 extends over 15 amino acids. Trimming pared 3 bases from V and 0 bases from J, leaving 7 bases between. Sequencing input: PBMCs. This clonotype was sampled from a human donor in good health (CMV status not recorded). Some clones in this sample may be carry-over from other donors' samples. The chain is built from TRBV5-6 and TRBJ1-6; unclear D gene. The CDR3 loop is CASSSGFSYNSPLHF. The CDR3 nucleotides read TGTGCCAGCAGCTCCGGATTCTCCTATAATTCACCCCTCCACTTT.